This entry is about one TCR beta chain. This clone has just one count. Its cognate antigen has yet to be identified. Base quality data are lacking; no much larger clone is found one base away. The sample's time point label, decoded: individuals recovered from natural SARS-CoV-2 infection. TCRbeta CDR3 regions were sequenced with the immunoSEQ Assay. After extraction, genomic DNA underwent amplification by bias-controlled multiplex PCR, followed by high-throughput sequencing. The original methods were these. Collapsing and filtering of sequences were performed to quantify the absolute abundance of each unique TCRbeta CDR3 region. T cell fraction was estimated by normalizing TCRbeta template counts to usable DNA, which was measured by amplifying reference genes present in all nucleated cells. Repertoire TCRs were annotated as SARS-CoV-2-specific when V gene, CDR3 amino acid sequence and J gene were exactly matched to a known reactive TCR set. MIRA supplied the reference SARS-CoV-2 TCR set, which was filtered for enrichment in COVID-19-positive ImmuneCODE repertoires so that public or cross-reactive TCRs were removed. Drawing on the MIRA antigens, annotated TCRs were analysed further at the level of specific ORF or position within ORF. Breadth was defined as annotated unique rearrangements over total unique productive rearrangements; depth was the summed frequency of those rearrangements. Two-sided Wilcoxon rank-sum tests were used to compare TCR breadth between groups. TCRdb stores this immuneACCESS table with in-frame sequences only. Part of the clones is absent; in the studies checked, under half of the shortfall reflects unresolved V genes, and no reason is known for the rest. V, J and clone size reflect that table, while D and trimming were determined from the DNA. In all, the sample holds roughly 150,000 clones, and roughly 85% of those were seen once. Of the sample, approximately 5% falls within the top ten clones.

The sample comes from a study of Ad26.COV2.S vaccination and SARS-CoV-2 variants (dated by TCRdb to the early 2020s). Looking at the study overall: TCRbeta repertoire sequencing served as the tool for gauging how specific and how broad the SARS-CoV-2-reactive T cell receptors were following Ad26.COV2.S vaccination. A total of approximately 32 samples were included in the TCR-sequenced set, comprising roughly 19 Ad26.COV2.S vaccine recipients, 5 placebo recipients and 8 SARS-CoV-2 convalescent individuals. Findings and caveats that apply to the study as a whole: Ad26.COV2.S recipients had higher spike-specific TCR breadth than placebo recipients (P = 0.0014). After vaccination, spike-specific CD8+ and CD4+ T cell responses were reported to show substantial breadth. Vaccine and placebo recipients had comparable non-spike TCR breadth, which fits with the vaccine containing only spike. It was noted by the authors that total T cell responses may have been underestimated by the TCR breadth and depth analyses.

Here the sequenced sample was peripheral blood, taken after recovery from COVID-19. This sequence originates from a human donor who had recovered from COVID-19.

The sequence in DNA is TGTGCCACCAGCAGAGATCGGGGGGCCAACGTCCTGACTTTC. Protein translation: CATSRDRGANVLTF. The chain uses TRBV15 and TRBJ2-6, with the D gene not confidently named. For CDR1 and CDR2, the germline V gene (reference sequence) lists LNHNV and YYDKDF. V drops 0 bases and J drops 4 bases, leaving 4 bases in between. The CDR3, from cysteine to phenylalanine, totals 14 residues. Kept here is only the CDR3 DNA, which spans 42 bases and is read in frame from base 1.